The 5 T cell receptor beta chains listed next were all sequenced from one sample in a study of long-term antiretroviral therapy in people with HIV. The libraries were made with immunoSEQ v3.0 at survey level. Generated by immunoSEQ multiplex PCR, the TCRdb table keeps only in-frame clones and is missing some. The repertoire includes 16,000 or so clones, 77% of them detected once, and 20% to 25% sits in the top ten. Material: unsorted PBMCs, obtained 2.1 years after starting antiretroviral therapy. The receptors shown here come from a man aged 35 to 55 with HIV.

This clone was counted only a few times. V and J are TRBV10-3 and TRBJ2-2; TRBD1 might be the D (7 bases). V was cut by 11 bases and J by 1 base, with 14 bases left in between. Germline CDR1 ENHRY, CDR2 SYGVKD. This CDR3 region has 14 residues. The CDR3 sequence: CAGAGQLNTGELFF. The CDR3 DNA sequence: TGTGCCGGGGCGGGACAGCTGAACACCGGGGAGCTGTTTTTT.

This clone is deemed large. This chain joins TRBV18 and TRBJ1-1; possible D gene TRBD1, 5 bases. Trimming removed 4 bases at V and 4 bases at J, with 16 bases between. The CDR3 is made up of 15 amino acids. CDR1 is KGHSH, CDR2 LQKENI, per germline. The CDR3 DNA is TGTGCCAGCTCACGATCTGGGGGGTGGAGCACTGAAGCTTTCTTT. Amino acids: CASSRSGGWSTEAFF.

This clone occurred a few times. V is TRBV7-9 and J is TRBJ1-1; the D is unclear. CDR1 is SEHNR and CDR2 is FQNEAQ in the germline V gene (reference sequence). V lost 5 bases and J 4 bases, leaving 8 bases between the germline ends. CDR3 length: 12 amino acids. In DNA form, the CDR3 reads TGTGCCAGCAGCCTTGGGAGCACTGAAGCTTTCTTT. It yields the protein CASSLGSTEAFF.

The CDR3 reads CASSQEPRLAGEYEQFF. In DNA, the CDR3 is TGCGCCAGCAGCCAAGAACCCAGACTAGCGGGGGAATATGAGCAGTTCTTC. The chain links TRBV4-1 to TRBJ2-1; TRBD2 aligns across 12 bases. CDR1 and CDR2 (germline): MGHRA, YSYEKL. This CDR3 is 17 amino acids long. V shed 0 bases and J 8 bases; nucleotides not matched to a gene: 8.

The CDR3 region has the DNA TGTGCCAGTAGTATAGGGACAGGGAACACTGAAGCTTTCTTT. It yields the protein CASSIGTGNTEAFF. This sequence joins TRBV19 and TRBJ1-1, with 7 bases that match TRBD1. J gave up 1 base and V 1 base, and 0 bases lay outside the gene matches. Germline CDR1 is LNHDA and CDR2 is SQIVND (reference sequence). The CDR3 spans 14 residues.